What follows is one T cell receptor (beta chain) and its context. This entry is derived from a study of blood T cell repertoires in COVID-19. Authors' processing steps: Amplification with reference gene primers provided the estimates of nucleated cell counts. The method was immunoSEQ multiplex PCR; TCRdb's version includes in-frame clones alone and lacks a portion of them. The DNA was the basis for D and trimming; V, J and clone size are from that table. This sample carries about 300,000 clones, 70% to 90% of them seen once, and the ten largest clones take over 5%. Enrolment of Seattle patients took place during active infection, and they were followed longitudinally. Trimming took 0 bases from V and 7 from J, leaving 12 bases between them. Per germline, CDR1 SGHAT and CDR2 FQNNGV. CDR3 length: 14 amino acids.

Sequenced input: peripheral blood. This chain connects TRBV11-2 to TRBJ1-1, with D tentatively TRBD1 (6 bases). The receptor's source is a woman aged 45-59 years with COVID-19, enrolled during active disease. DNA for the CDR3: TGTGCCAGCAGCTTAGATAGGGGACATATTGAAGCTTTCTTT. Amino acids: CASSLDRGHIEAFF.